This T cell receptor (beta chain) appears in the sequencing data of a study of OX40 agonist ivuxolimab in advanced cancers. Study at large: Past anti-PD-1, anti-PD-L1 or anti-CTLA-4 therapy was accepted, and 30% to 50% had received some. Regarding the study as a whole: Both blood CD4+ and CD8+ T cells showed clonal growth by week 6 at 0.1 to 3.0 mg/kg.

Worth noting for this clone: The antigen remains unidentified.

Using immunoSEQ multiplex PCR, the repertoire was profiled, and TCRdb retains in-frame clones only, with some absent. The table records some 77,000 clones, 90% to 95% of them present only once. Trimming removed 4 bases from V and 1 base from J, with 12 bases in between. The germline V gene has CDR1 SGHTA and CDR2 FQGNSA. This CDR3 has 15 amino acids. Sequenced material: CD4+ or CD8+ T cells sorted from blood, taken in a trial of the OX40 agonist ivuxolimab. This chain links TRBV7-2 with TRBJ2-3, with D perhaps matching TRBD1 or TRBD2 (5 bases each). This TCR came from an adult with an advanced solid tumor such as melanoma, head and neck, liver or kidney cancer. CDR3 protein: CASSSRDEGTDTQYF. In DNA form, the CDR3 reads TGTGCCAGCAGCTCCCGGGACGAGGGCACAGATACGCAGTATTTT. The full variable domain, its missing parts supplied by reference TRBV7-2 and TRBJ2-3, is GAGVSQSPSNKVTEKGKDVELRCDPISGHTALYWYRQSLGQGLEFLIYFQGNSAPDKSGLPSDRFSAERTGGSVSTLTIQRTQQEDSAVYLCASSSRDEGTDTQYFGPGTRLTVL.